This TCR beta chain was found in a study of CD8 T cells in ankylosing spondylitis. General study points: In ankylosing spondylitis blood, a motif of roughly eight highly homologous TCR beta variants appeared characteristic.

This clonotype was counted between two and nine times. As yet, its antigen is unknown. Germline CDR1 DFQATT, CDR2 SNEGSKA (reference sequence). With V trimmed by 0 bases and J by 8 bases, 13 bases remained unmatched. The CDR3 consists of 18 residues. By quantitative 5'-RACE with molecular barcodes, the TCR beta libraries were made. TCRdb used MiXCR to reprocess the 5' RACE reads, holding one entry per CDR3 protein. Among about 510,000 distinct CDR3 sequences listed, approximately 5% were seen once. The chain is built from TRBV20-1 and TRBJ2-1, with 13 bases identical to TRBD2. This TCR was sampled from a male donor with ankylosing spondylitis. Input material: blood, either unsorted or a sorted T cell fraction (not recorded which). The chain's CDR3 is CSARDRRTSGRGRDEQFF. The CDR3 nucleotides read TGCAGTGCTAGAGATCGTCGTACTAGCGGGAGGGGACGGGATGAGCAGTTCTTC.